The present T cell receptor beta chain was sequenced within a study of blood T cells in healthy people across ages. The second PCR ran about 7 to 12 cycles with a sample-barcoded 5' primer and J-beta primers. MiXCR, run by TCRdb on the 5' RACE reads, gives a single entry per CDR3 protein. The data hold hundreds of thousands of distinct CDR3 sequences, with around 43% observed a single time. Notes on this clonotype: The target antigen is unknown.

Findings of the study overall: It was not possible, with unsorted PBMCs, to conclusively compare naive and antigen-experienced cells. Per-million-T-cell TCR beta diversity fell roughly linearly with age. Long-lived donors had more naive CD4+ cells and higher diversity than aged donors.

The CDR3 loop spans 15 amino acids. Per the germline V gene, CDR1 is MNHEY and CDR2 is SVGEGT. V was clipped by 4 bases and J by 15 bases; unmatched bases: 15. The receptor was isolated from a man aged 80 or over in good health. The sample taken for sequencing was blood. The V gene is TRBV6-2 or TRBV6-3, the J gene TRBJ2-4; TRBD1 aligns across 10 bases. This chain's CDR3 is CASSSPGQGRSERYF. The CDR3, as DNA: TGTGCCAGCAGTTCACCGGGACAGGGGAGGTCCGAGCGGTACTTC.